The 6 T cell receptor beta chains below come from one sample, sequenced in a study of T cells in Graves' hyperthyroidism and ophthalmopathy. RNA transcripts were the template for amplifying TCR beta CDR3 regions. The TCR CDR3 first-round RT-PCR relied on the HTBI primer set. In TCRdb, the multiplex PCR reads were re-called with MiXCR into one record per CDR3 protein. The sample contains approximately 610,000 distinct CDR3 sequences, roughly 14% of which appear only once. Sequencing used blood. The receptors were sampled from a woman aged 40-49 years with Graves' ophthalmopathy.

The chain uses TRBV29-1 and TRBJ2-2; D may match TRBD1 or TRBD2 (5 bases each). Per the germline V gene, CDR1 is SQVTM and CDR2 is ANQGSEA. Trimming removed 4 bases at V and 2 bases at J, with 8 bases between. CDR3 size: 13 residues. CDR3 coding DNA: TGCAGCGTTGTCCGGGACAACACCGGGGAGCTGTTTTTT. It yields the protein CSVVRDNTGELFF.

This clonotype has a handful of counts. The chain combines TRBV5-1 with TRBJ2-1, with unresolved D. The CDR3 runs 13 residues. V shed 2 bases and J shed 4 bases, with 7 bases lying between them. Germline CDR1 reads SGHRS; CDR2 reads YFSETQ. The CDR3 spells CASSFRVYNEQFF. Here the CDR3 DNA reads TGCGCCAGCAGCTTTAGGGTTTACAATGAGCAGTTCTTC.

This clonotype was seen a few times. The rearrangement joins TRBV7-3 to TRBJ2-4; 9 bases fit TRBD2. The CDR3 consists of 14 residues. Trimming took 1 base from V and 12 from J; bases not matched to a gene: 7. From germline, CDR1 is SGHTA and CDR2 FQGTGA. As DNA, the CDR3 is TGTGCCAGCAGCTTAAATCGGCGGGAGGGTACTCAGTACTTC. It translates to CASSLNRREGTQYF.

This clonotype was seen many times. The chain is built from TRBV5-1 and TRBJ1-1; 7 nucleotides line up with TRBD1. The V gene's germline CDR1 is SGHRS and CDR2 YFSETQ. V lost 4 bases, J lost 8 bases, and 5 bases stayed unmatched. The CDR3 is made up of 12 amino acids. The CDR3 reads CASSLRGIEAFF. The CDR3 coding sequence is TGCGCCAGCAGCCTCAGGGGGATAGAAGCTTTCTTT.

This clonotype was found many times. This chain joins TRBV4-2 and TRBJ2-7, with D unresolved. V lost 6 bases and J 7 bases, leaving 13 bases between the germline ends. This CDR3 spans 12 amino acids. Germline V lookup: CDR1 LGHNA, CDR2 YNFKEQ. CDR3: CASRFASAEQYF. CDR3 bases: TGTGCCAGCAGATTCGCGTCGGCAGAGCAGTACTTC.

This clonotype was found many times. The chain joins TRBV30 to TRBJ2-6, with 7 bases fitting TRBD1. This CDR3 has 15 amino acids. CDR1 is GTSNPN and CDR2 is SVGIG in the germline V gene (reference sequence). V lost 2 bases and J lost 1; bases outside the gene matches: 2. Here the CDR3 reads CAWSPTGSGANVLTF. CDR3 in DNA: TGTGCCTGGAGTCCGACAGGGTCTGGGGCCAACGTCCTGACTTTC.